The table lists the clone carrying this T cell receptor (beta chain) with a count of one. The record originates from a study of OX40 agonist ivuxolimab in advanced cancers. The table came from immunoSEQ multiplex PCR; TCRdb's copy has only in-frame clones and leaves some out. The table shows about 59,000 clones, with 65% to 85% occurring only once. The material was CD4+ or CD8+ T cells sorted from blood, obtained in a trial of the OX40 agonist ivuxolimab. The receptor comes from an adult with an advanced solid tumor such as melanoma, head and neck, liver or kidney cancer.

CDR3 nucleotides: TGTGCCAGCAGCCCCAGAGTCGCCTACAATGAGCAGTTCTTC. As protein: CASSPRVAYNEQFF. The rearrangement links TRBV4-2 to TRBJ2-1; no definite D call. The CDR3 loop spans 14 amino acids. The V gene's germline CDR1 is LGHNA and CDR2 YNFKEQ. V lost 4 bases to trimming and J lost 2 bases, with 9 bases between them.